A single T cell receptor (beta chain) is shown here with its context. What it binds is not known. The data stem from a study of T cells in Graves' hyperthyroidism and ophthalmopathy. Study results and limitations: Most expanded thyroid clonotypes above 0.001 also appeared in blood.

TCR beta CDR3 regions were amplified from RNA transcripts. First-round RT-PCR targeting the TCR CDR3 was performed with the HTBI primer set. TCRdb re-called the multiplex PCR reads with MiXCR, one entry per CDR3 protein. The repertoire has over 300,000 distinct CDR3 sequences, approximately 13% of them found once; the top ten carry approximately 11%. Trimming took 7 bases from V and 3 from J, leaving 18 bases between them. The CDR3 length is 15 residues. CDR1 and CDR2 from the germline V gene are SEHNR and FQNEAQ (reference sequence). Graves' hyperthyroidism is called stable when ophthalmopathy does not progress within 18 months. Diagnoses rested on clinical symptoms, serum thyroxine and TRAb, thyroid ultrasound and orbital computed tomography. It was approximately 9.4 ml of fresh peripheral blood that supplied the PBMCs.

V and J are TRBV7-9 and TRBJ1-2; no clear D gene. This sequence was found in a woman aged 55-69 years with Graves' hyperthyroidism. Sequencing was performed on blood. CDR3 sequence: CASTQRTDVYYGYTF. The CDR3 bases are TGTGCCAGCACCCAAAGGACGGACGTCTACTATGGCTACACCTTC.